This T cell receptor (beta chain) originates from a study of blood T cells in healthy people across ages. This CDR3 contains 16 residues. Losses at the gene ends were 7 bases for V and 1 base for J; bases not matched to a gene: 7. Per the germline V gene, CDR1 is MNHNS and CDR2 is SASEGT. A sample-barcoded 5' primer and a J-beta primer mix were used in a second PCR of about 6 to 12 cycles. TCRdb ran MiXCR on the 5' RACE reads and lists one entry per CDR3 protein. Of roughly 560,000 distinct CDR3 sequences in the sample, about 24% were seen once. This sample also appeared in a second study, on T cells of mothers and their children.

This sequence originates from a boy younger than 18 in good health. Material for sequencing was blood. The V call is TRBV6-1, the J call TRBJ2-2; TRBD1 matches 9 bases. The CDR3 region is CASKDRGRLNTGELFF. CDR3 in DNA: TGTGCCAGCAAGGACAGGGGAAGGTTGAACACCGGGGAGCTGTTTTTT.